This TCR beta chain was retrieved from a study of PD-1 blockade in classical Hodgkin lymphoma. Germline loops: CDR1 KGHSY, CDR2 FQNENV. CDR3 length: 14 residues. Trimming removed 2 bases at V and 6 bases at J, with 11 bases between. Produced via immunoSEQ multiplex PCR; TCRdb's table is partial and in-frame only. Among 40,000 to 60,000 clones listed, 73% were seen once. Relapse was seen in all patients after autologous stem cell transplantation, and brentuximab vedotin exposure was variable. Material: peripheral blood mononuclear cells (PBMCs), obtained before the second cycle of nivolumab. The clonotype was recovered from a human donor with classical Hodgkin lymphoma. V gene TRBV16 combines with J gene TRBJ1-5, with D possibly being TRBD1 (6 bases). The CDR3 loop reads CASSQGGQSQPQHF. The CDR3, as DNA: TGTGCCAGCAGCCAAGGGGGCCAAAGTCAGCCCCAGCATTTT. Filled out from reference TRBV16 and TRBJ1-5, the complete variable domain reads GEEVAQTPKHLVRGEGQKAKLYCAPIKGHSYVFWYQQVLKNEFKFLISFQNENVFDETGMPKERFSAKCLPNSPCSLEIQATKLEDSAVYFCASSQGGQSQPQHFGDGTRLSIL.